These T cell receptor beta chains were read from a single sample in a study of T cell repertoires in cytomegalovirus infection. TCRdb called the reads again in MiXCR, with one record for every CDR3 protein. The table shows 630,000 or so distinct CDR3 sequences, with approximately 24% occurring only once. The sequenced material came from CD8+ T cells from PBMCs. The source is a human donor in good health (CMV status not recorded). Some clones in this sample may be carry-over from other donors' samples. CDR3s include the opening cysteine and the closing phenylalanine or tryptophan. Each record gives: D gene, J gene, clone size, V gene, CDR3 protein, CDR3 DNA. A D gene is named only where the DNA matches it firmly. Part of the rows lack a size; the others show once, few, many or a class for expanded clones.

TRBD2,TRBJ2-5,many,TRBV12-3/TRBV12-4,CASKAAGGGEETQYF,TGTGCCAGCAAAGCCGCGGGGGGGGGAGAAGAGACCCAGTACTTC
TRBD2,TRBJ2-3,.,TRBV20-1,CSARDWRDYTDTQYF,TGCAGTGCTAGAGATTGGCGGGACTACACAGATACGCAGTATTTT
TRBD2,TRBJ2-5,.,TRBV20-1,CSAPKGLAEAQETQYF,TGCAGTGCCCCAAAGGGACTAGCGGAGGCCCAAGAGACCCAGTACTTC
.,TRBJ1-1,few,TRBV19,CASSIDPGAAGEAFF,TGTGCCAGTAGTATAGATCCCGGGGCAGCCGGTGAAGCTTTCTTT
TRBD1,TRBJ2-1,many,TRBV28,CASSRDRVVEDEQFF,TGTGCCAGCAGCCGGGACAGGGTGGTAGAGGATGAGCAGTTCTTC
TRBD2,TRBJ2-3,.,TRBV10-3,CAISENPSGVTDTQYF,TGTGCCATCAGTGAGAACCCTAGCGGGGTGACAGATACGCAGTATTTT
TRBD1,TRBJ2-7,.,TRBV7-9,CASRSDRAEQYF,TGTGCCAGCAGGAGTGACAGGGCCGAGCAGTACTTC
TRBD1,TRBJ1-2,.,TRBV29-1,CSADGTAYGYTF,TGCAGCGCTGACGGGACAGCCTATGGCTACACCTTC
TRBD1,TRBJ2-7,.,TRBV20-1,CSARIQGSYEQYF,TGCAGTGCTAGAATACAGGGGAGTTACGAGCAGTACTTC
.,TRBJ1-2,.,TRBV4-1,CASSQDSSTAYANYGYTF,TGCGCCAGCAGCCAAGATTCGTCGACTGCCTATGCTAACTATGGCTACACCTTC
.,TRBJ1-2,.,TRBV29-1,CSVRDATGMGYTF,TGCAGCGTTCGGGACGCCACAGGGATGGGCTACACCTTC
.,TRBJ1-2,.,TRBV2,CASPSGSQDGYTF,TGTGCCAGTCCTTCAGGGAGTCAGGATGGCTACACCTTC
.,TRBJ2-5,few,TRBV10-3,CAISESIGKETQYF,TGTGCCATCAGTGAGTCGATCGGTAAAGAGACCCAGTACTTC
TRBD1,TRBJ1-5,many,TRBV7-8,CASSLDRGNNQPQHF,TGTGCCAGCAGCTTGGACAGGGGGAACAATCAGCCCCAGCATTTT
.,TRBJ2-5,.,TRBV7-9,CASSPPMGVRGQETQYF,TGTGCCAGCAGCCCCCCGATGGGGGTGAGGGGACAAGAGACCCAGTACTTC
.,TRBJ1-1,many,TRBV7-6,CASSFGDVSEAFF,TGTGCCAGCTCCTTTGGGGACGTTTCTGAAGCTTTCTTT
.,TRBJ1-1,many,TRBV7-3,CASSLTQGAEAFF,TGTGCCAGCAGCTTAACACAGGGCGCTGAAGCTTTCTTT
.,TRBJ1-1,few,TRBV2,CASKRANTEAFF,TGTGCCAGCAAAAGGGCGAACACTGAAGCTTTCTTT
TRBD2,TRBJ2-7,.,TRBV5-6,CASSLGLAERYEQYF,TGTGCCAGCAGCTTGGGACTAGCGGAGCGTTACGAGCAGTACTTC
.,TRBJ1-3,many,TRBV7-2,CASSLTPHLRISSGNTIYF,TGTGCCAGCAGCTTAACGCCTCACTTGAGGATTAGCTCTGGAAACACCATATATTTT
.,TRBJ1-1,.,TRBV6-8,CASSFGSLTEAFF,TGTGCCAGCAGTTTTGGATCCCTAACTGAAGCTTTCTTT
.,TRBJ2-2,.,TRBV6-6,CTSQIGTGELFF,TGTACCAGCCAGATAGGCACCGGGGAGCTGTTTTTT
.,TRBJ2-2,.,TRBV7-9,CASSGHHPPHTGELFF,TGTGCCAGCTCGGGGCACCACCCCCCCCACACCGGGGAGCTGTTTTTT
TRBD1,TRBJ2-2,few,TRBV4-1,CASSQEDQGATGELFF,TGCGCCAGCAGCCAAGAAGACCAGGGGGCGACCGGGGAGCTGTTTTTT
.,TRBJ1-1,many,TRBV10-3,CAISESSRDTEAFF,TGTGCCATCAGTGAGTCGTCAAGGGACACTGAAGCTTTCTTT
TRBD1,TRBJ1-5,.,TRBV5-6,CASSIDRGGNQPQHF,TGTGCCAGCAGCATCGACAGGGGTGGCAATCAGCCCCAGCATTTT
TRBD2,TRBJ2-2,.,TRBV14,CASSQDLQISGPTGELFF,TGTGCCAGCAGCCAAGATTTACAGATTAGCGGGCCAACCGGGGAGCTGTTTTTT
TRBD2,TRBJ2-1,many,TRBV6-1,CASSPAGVYNEQFF,TGTGCCAGCAGTCCAGCGGGGGTTTATAATGAGCAGTTCTTC
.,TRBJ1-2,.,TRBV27,CASSAGTNYGYTF,TGTGCCAGCAGCGCGGGAACTAACTATGGCTACACCTTC
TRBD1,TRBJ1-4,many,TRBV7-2,CASSLSVLNPTGGAKLFF,TGTGCCAGCAGCTTATCAGTCCTGAACCCGACAGGGGGAGCAAAACTGTTTTTT
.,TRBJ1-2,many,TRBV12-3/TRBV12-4,CASTPGNAVVYGYTF,TGTGCCAGCACCCCCGGGAATGCAGTCGTCTATGGCTACACCTTC